Given below is one T cell receptor (beta chain) in context. Its antigen is currently not known. No base-level quality is on record; no much larger clone is a single base apart. The data belong to a study of vaccination effects on CD4 cells after COVID-19 (dated by TCRdb to 2021 to 2024). At the level of the whole study: In the ViraFEST assay, PBMC were stimulated with viral peptide pools, and TCR sequencing was then used to find antigen-specific CD4+ T cell clonotypes based on their expansion. Each well held fewer than 2.5 million PBMC cultured in IMDM containing around 5% human AB serum, around 9.3 IU/ml IL-2 and gentamicin, along with roughly 10 ug/ml peptides. A total of 9 to 11 COVID-19 convalescent patients and a few SARS-CoV-2-naive healthy vaccine recipients were included in the full study. Post-vaccine samples across the study were collected a median of 72 days after the second dose, with a range of 14 to 241. In both COVID-19 convalescent patients and infection-naive vaccine recipients, the study compared SARS-CoV-2 spike-specific CD4+ TCR repertoires from before mRNA vaccination with those from after it. After vaccination, three convalescent patients were sampled both early (day +14) and late (day +241, +227, +161 respectively). Cultures from other donors in the study were sequenced using the Oncomine TCR Beta short-read assay on an Illumina iSeq 100.

Overall results and qualifications from the work: In convalescent patients, the post-vaccine spike-reactive repertoire consisted mainly of new vaccine-induced clones, largely distinct from infection-induced clones. Limitations of the study were the small number of convalescent patients and the absence of early post-infection timepoints. Both infection-induced and vaccine-induced clones contracted markedly at late post-vaccination timepoints, which is consistent with waning T cell responses.

After more than nine days of culture, CD4+ T cells were isolated with the EasySep CD4+ T cell isolation kit. PCR-confirmed SARS-CoV-2 infection had occurred in convalescent patients between March and December 2020, before the Alpha, Beta and Delta variants emerged in the United States. Participants received two doses of either the BNT162b2 or the mRNA-1273 mRNA SARS-CoV-2 vaccine. Half of the culture medium was replaced with fresh IL-2-containing medium on days 3 and 7. Each peptide stimulation condition was cultured in triplicate wells unless otherwise noted. PBMC were separated from whole blood using Ficoll-Paque Plus gradient centrifugation and were then either cryopreserved at -140C or used fresh. The QIAamp micro DNA kit was used to extract genomic DNA from the cultured CD4+ T cells. Receptors were amplified or captured by the immunoSEQ multiplex PCR assay. DNA from the cultured, isolated CD4+ T cells was subjected to TCR beta CDR3 sequencing. As for the original processing: Non-productive TCR sequences were removed, reads were trimmed to the CDR3 region, and CDR3s of at least 7 amino acids were retained. The MANAFEST web app was used to pick out antigen-specific clonotypes by comparing their expansion in peptide wells with that in reference cultures. For clones to be considered positive, expansion at FDR<0.05 versus reference and all other wells, an odds ratio above 5, and a frequency above 0.1% in two replicate wells were required. A clonotype was called cross-reactive if it was significantly expanded both in SARS-CoV-2 spike wells and in at least one common cold coronavirus spike condition. Levenshtein distance calculated with the stringdist R package was used to assess CDR3 similarity, and unrooted trees were constructed with ape in R 3.6.1. Entries here come from immuneACCESS through TCRdb and include only in-frame sequences with V and J called. Some clones fail to appear in such tables; in the studies checked, an unresolved V gene covers under half of the shortfall, and the cause of the remainder is unknown. The V and J calls and the clone size are those of that table, but D and trimming were determined from the DNA. Here the sample has 45,000 to 55,000 clones; about 70% occur a single time. Clones ranked in the top ten supply 5.4% of the sample.

The sequence was collected from a human donor who had a prior SARS-CoV-2 infection. Sequences were derived from CD4+ T cells from PBMCs cultured without peptide, sampled after COVID-19 vaccination.

At the DNA level, the sequence is TGTGCCAGCAGTTTACAGGGGTTGGCTGAAAAACTGTTTTTT. Its amino acids are CASSLQGLAEKLFF. The chain is assembled from TRBV2 and TRBJ1-4, and 7 junctional nucleotides match TRBD1. From the cysteine up to the phenylalanine, the CDR3 has a length of 14 residues. The read is trimmed to its CDR3 DNA, 42 bases read in frame from base 1. CDR1 is given as SNHLY and CDR2 as FYNNEI, both from the germline V gene. Germline trimming: 5 bases from V, 7 bases from J; junction bases outside gene matches: 7.